The 15 T cell receptor beta chains below come from one sample, sequenced in a study of beta chain features in type 1 diabetes. What was sequenced were expressed TCRB transcripts, since all of the isolated RNA had been reverse transcribed. Repertoires were generated with immunoSEQ multiplex PCR, while TCRdb's copy carries only in-frame clones and drops some. Of under 300,000 clones in the sample, around 7.8% were seen once. Sequencing input: central memory CD4+ T cells from blood. These receptors were collected from a woman under 30 in good health.

This clone turned up a few times. V usage is TRBV4-3 and J usage is TRBJ1-3; no reliable D call. Germline V gene lookup returns CDR1 LGHNA and CDR2 YSLEER. Trimming left V 0 bases short and J 2 bases short, with 8 bases between. The CDR3 covers 15 residues. In nucleotides, the CDR3 is TGCGCCAGCAGCCAAGATGTCGGGGCTGGAAACACCATATATTTT. Its protein is CASSQDVGAGNTIYF.

This clone was seen a handful of times. The rearrangement uses TRBV29-1 and TRBJ2-5; D ambiguous. Germline CDR1 is SQVTM and CDR2 is ANQGSEA. V dropped 6 bases and J dropped 5 bases, with 13 bases sitting between them. This CDR3 spans 12 amino acids. The CDR3 DNA follows: TGCAGCGTAGATTCGACGAGGGAGACCCAGTACTTC. This sequence encodes CSVDSTRETQYF.

The chain employs TRBV27 and TRBJ2-2; a weak D match, TRBD1 (6 bases). The CDR3 sequence is 15 residues long. V lost 2 bases to trimming and J lost 1 base, with 8 bases between them. Germline V lookup: CDR1 MNHEY, CDR2 SMNVEV (reference sequence). The CDR3 region has the DNA TGTGCCAGCAGTTTAGGGACACAGAACACCGGGGAGCTGTTTTTT. This gives the protein CASSLGTQNTGELFF.

This clone was detected only a few times. The V gene is TRBV29-1, the J gene TRBJ2-1, with 11 bases that match TRBD2. V was pared by 4 bases and J by 8 bases, with 13 bases of the junction left unmatched. The CDR3 length is 16 residues. Germline CDR1 is SQVTM and CDR2 is ANQGSEA. The DNA for the CDR3 is TGCAGCGTTGTTTTGGTAGCGGGAGGGAAGGGGCATGAGCAGTTCTTC. Protein product: CSVVLVAGGKGHEQFF.

V gene TRBV18 combines with J gene TRBJ2-7; 8 bases match TRBD1. The CDR3 consists of 14 residues. Germline CDR1 reads KGHSH; CDR2 reads LQKENI. The trim removed 3 bases at V and 7 bases at J, leaving 8 bases unmatched. The DNA for the CDR3 is TGTGCCAGCTCACCCTCCCGACAGGGGACGGAGCAGTACTTC. Protein product: CASSPSRQGTEQYF.

J is TRBJ1-1 and V is TRBV2; D remains unclear. This CDR3 spans 13 amino acids. Deletions cut 6 bases from V and 1 base from J, with 9 bases between. Germline V gives CDR1 SNHLY, CDR2 FYNNEI. CDR3 region: CASSVDQNTEAFF. The CDR3 nucleotides are TGTGCCAGCAGCGTCGACCAGAACACTGAAGCTTTCTTT.

The chain employs TRBV2 and TRBJ2-5, with 9 bases that match TRBD2. The germline V gene encodes CDR1 SNHLY and CDR2 FYNNEI. With V trimmed by 5 bases and J by 5 bases, 6 bases remained unmatched. The CDR3 runs 14 residues. CDR3 amino acids: CASSKRGAGETQYF. CDR3 in DNA: TGTGCCAGCAGTAAGCGGGGGGCCGGGGAGACCCAGTACTTC.

This clone was counted at least ten times. The V call is TRBV10-3, the J call TRBJ1-3; 11 nucleotides line up with TRBD1. In germline, CDR1 is ENHRY, CDR2 SYGVKD. V lost 9 bases and J lost 2; bases outside the gene matches: 3. The CDR3 is 14 amino acids. The CDR3: CAIGQGAAGNTIYF. In DNA, the CDR3 is TGTGCCATTGGACAGGGGGCTGCTGGAAACACCATATATTTT.

This clone was seen a few times. The chain uses TRBV6-1 and TRBJ2-1, with D possibly matching TRBD2 (5 bases). The CDR3 totals 16 residues. The V and J ends lost 2 bases and 4 bases respectively, with 15 bases between them. The V gene's germline CDR1 is MNHNS and CDR2 SASEGT. CDR3 nucleotides: TGTGCCAGCAGTGAATATTGGCAGGCGGGTTACAATGAGCAGTTCTTC. Protein product: CASSEYWQAGYNEQFF.

Ten or more counts support this clone. The chain joins TRBV4-3 to TRBJ2-3, with D perhaps matching TRBD1 (6 bases). Looked up from germline, CDR1 is LGHNA and CDR2 is YSLEER. Trimming cost V 0 bases and J 7 bases, with 14 bases left between them. The CDR3 spans 15 residues. CDR3 DNA sequence: TGCGCCAGCAGCCAAGATTTTAACAGGGCCAATACGCAGTATTTT. This translates into CASSQDFNRANTQYF.

The CDR3 region has the DNA TGTGCCAGCAGTGAGGGACAGGTCAGGGCCGGGGAGCTGTTTTTT. This sequence encodes CASSEGQVRAGELFF. J is TRBJ2-2 and V is TRBV25-1; 8 nucleotides align to TRBD1. V lost 3 bases to trimming and J lost 6 bases; unmatched junction nucleotides: 6. Germline CDR1 reads MGHDK; CDR2 reads SYGVNS. The CDR3 runs 15 residues.

The chain carries TRBV15 and TRBJ2-3; D is possibly TRBD2 (6 bases). The V end lost 0 bases, the J end lost 0 bases, and 10 bases lay between the germline ends. There are 16 residues in the CDR3. Germline CDR1 is LNHNV and CDR2 is YYDKDF (reference sequence). For the CDR3, the DNA is TGTGCCACCAGCAGAGAGCGGGACCCTAGCACAGATACGCAGTATTTT. The encoded protein is CATSRERDPSTDTQYF.

This clone has only a few counts. The chain is built from TRBV7-2 and TRBJ1-2, with TRBD1 identical over 10 bases. With V trimmed by 10 bases and J by 0 bases, 17 bases remained unmatched. The CDR3 totals 18 residues. Germline values: CDR1 SGHTA, CDR2 FQGNSA. CDR3 coding DNA: TGTGCCACCCGGAGCGCCGGGACAGGGGCCTTCGCTAACTATGGCTACACCTTC. Amino acid sequence: CATRSAGTGAFANYGYTF.

The J gene is TRBJ1-1, the V gene TRBV6-5; 7 bases map to TRBD1. CDR1 and CDR2 from the germline V gene are MNHEY and SVGAGI. The J segment lost 3 bases and the V segment lost 11 bases, leaving 12 bases of the junction unmatched. The CDR3 is 14 amino acids. The CDR3 is CAASLRGPYTEAFF. In nucleotides, the CDR3 is TGTGCCGCCTCACTGAGGGGGCCCTACACTGAAGCTTTCTTT.

The chain carries TRBV7-9 and TRBJ2-1; D is perhaps TRBD2 (7 bases). V lost 1 base and J 5 bases, leaving 12 bases between the germline ends. Germline CDR1 SEHNR, CDR2 FQNEAQ (reference sequence). The length of the CDR3 is 15 residues. For the CDR3, the DNA is TGTGCCAGCAGCTTAGATTGGGGGGGCAACAATGAGCAGTTCTTC. It is translated as CASSLDWGGNNEQFF.